This TCR beta chain stems from a study of blood T cell repertoires in COVID-19 (dated by TCRdb to the early 2020s). At the level of the whole study: Samples from collaborators originated in the United States, Italy and Spain and spanned both the acute and convalescent phases of COVID-19. Subjects who had been exposed to COVID-19, were actively infected with it, or had recovered from it provided the deeply sampled blood TCRbeta repertoires that made up the dataset. HLA class I and class II types, where available, came from metadata supplied by the sample provider rather than from assay-based typing. A de-identified subject ID, COVID-19 status, age in years and sex were almost always included in the sample metadata. A freely available public database, intended as a resource for researchers studying the immune response to SARS-CoV-2, is where the repertoires were released. Samples were obtained from the ongoing ImmuneRACE study (first 160 participants) and from 1,200 or so subjects provided by 6 global collaborators. The material from the prospective study consisted of cDNA or gDNA derived from T cells, B-cell-depleted T cells, or PBMCs. The study at large found these results: The quantity of clinical and demographic metadata differed by source and by participant and was supplied without curation.

The collaborating institutions used their own protocols to collect whole blood in K2EDTA tubes. Collaborator samples were shipped for TCRbeta analysis as frozen whole blood, isolated PBMCs, or DNA extracted from either sample type. For this clone: It has no known antigen specificity. Base qualities are not recorded, but no much larger clone differs from it by a single base.

TCRbeta CDR3 regions were amplified from genomic DNA using the immunoSEQ Assay, a bias-controlled multiplex PCR. Per the original workflow: The number of nucleated cells in each sample was estimated from the amplification of reference gene primers within the assay. To quantify the absolute abundance of each unique TCRbeta CDR3 rearrangement, sequence reads were collapsed and filtered. For each sample, productive Simpson clonality was calculated by taking the square root of Simpson's diversity index across productive rearrangements. In TCRdb, the immuneACCESS table is reduced to in-frame sequences with V and J assigned. These tables do not hold every clone; where another copy was compared, an unresolved V gene accounts for under half, and the others remain unexplained. For V, J and clone size, that table is used; D and trimming come from the DNA. The table for this sample lists fewer than 350,000 clones; approximately 85% of them were counted only once. The biggest ten clones account for roughly 7.8% of the sample.

Sequences were obtained from peripheral blood. This TCR derives from a human donor in a cohort sampled during active COVID-19.

Here the CDR3 is given as CATSAGKGGYTF. The DNA sequence is as follows: TGTGCCACTTCCGCCGGGAAGGGAGGCTACACCTTC. The chain links TRBV27 with TRBJ1-2; too little of a D gene remains to name it. The cysteine opens and the phenylalanine closes a CDR3 of 12 amino acids. Only the CDR3 portion is preserved as DNA: 36 bases, with reading frame beginning at the first base. V is clipped by 10 bases and J by 8 bases, and the sequence between their germline boundaries is 17 bases long. In the germline V gene (reference sequence), CDR1 corresponds to MNHEY and CDR2 to SMNVEV.